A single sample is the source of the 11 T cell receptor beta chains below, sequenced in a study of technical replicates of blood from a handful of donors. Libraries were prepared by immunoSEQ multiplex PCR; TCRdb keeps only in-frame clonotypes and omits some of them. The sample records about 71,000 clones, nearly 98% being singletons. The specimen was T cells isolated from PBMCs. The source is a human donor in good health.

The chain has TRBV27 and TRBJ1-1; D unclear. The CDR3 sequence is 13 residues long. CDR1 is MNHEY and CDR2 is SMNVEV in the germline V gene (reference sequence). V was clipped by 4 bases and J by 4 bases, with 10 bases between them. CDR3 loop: CASSSRVITEAFF. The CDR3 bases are TGTGCCAGCAGTTCTCGGGTAATCACTGAAGCTTTCTTT.

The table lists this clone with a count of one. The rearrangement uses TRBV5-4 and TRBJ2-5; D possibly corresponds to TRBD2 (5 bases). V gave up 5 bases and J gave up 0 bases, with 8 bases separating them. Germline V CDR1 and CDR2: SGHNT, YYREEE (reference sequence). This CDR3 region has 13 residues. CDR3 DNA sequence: TGTGCCAGCAGTCCGACTAACCAAGAGACCCAGTACTTC. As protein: CASSPTNQETQYF.

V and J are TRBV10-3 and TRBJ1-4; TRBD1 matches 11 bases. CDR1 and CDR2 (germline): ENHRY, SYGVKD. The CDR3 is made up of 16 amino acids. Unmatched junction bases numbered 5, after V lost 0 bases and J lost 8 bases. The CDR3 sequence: CAISESFGTGGEKLFF. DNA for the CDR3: TGTGCCATCAGTGAGTCGTTCGGGACAGGGGGAGAAAAACTGTTTTTT.

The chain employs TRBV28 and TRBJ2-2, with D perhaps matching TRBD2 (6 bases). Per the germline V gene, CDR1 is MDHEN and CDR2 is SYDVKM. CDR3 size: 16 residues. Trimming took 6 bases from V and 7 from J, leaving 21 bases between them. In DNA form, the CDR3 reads TGTGCCAGCAGCCTTTTACACCCCGGGAGAGTCGGGGAGCTGTTTTTT. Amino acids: CASSLLHPGRVGELFF.

This CDR3 reads CASGPQGQGQEKLFF. CDR3 sequence (DNA): TGTGCTAGTGGCCCACAGGGACAGGGGCAGGAAAAACTGTTTTTT. V gene TRBV12-5 combines with J gene TRBJ1-4, with TRBD1 identical over 10 bases. The CDR3 totals 15 residues. Germline loops: CDR1 LGHNT, CDR2 FRNRAP. Germline trimming cut 6 bases from V and 8 bases from J; bases unmatched to any gene: 9.

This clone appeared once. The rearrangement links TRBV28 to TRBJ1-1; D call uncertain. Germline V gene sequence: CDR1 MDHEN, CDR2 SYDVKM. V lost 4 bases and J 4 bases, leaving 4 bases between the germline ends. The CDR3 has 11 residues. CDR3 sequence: CASSSVTEAFF. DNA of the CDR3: TGTGCCAGCAGTTCGGTCACTGAAGCTTTCTTT.

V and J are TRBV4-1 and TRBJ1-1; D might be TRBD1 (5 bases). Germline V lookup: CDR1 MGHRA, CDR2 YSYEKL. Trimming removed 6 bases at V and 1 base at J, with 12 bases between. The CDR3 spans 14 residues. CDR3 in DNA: TGCGCCAGCAGACCGACAGCCACGAACACTGAAGCTTTCTTT. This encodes CASRPTATNTEAFF.

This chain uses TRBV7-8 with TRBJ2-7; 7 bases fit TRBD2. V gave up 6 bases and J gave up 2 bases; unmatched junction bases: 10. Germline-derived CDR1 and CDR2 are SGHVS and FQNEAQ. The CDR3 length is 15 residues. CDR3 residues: CASRFLGGAAYEQYF. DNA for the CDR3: TGTGCCAGCAGGTTTTTGGGAGGGGCTGCCTACGAGCAGTACTTC.

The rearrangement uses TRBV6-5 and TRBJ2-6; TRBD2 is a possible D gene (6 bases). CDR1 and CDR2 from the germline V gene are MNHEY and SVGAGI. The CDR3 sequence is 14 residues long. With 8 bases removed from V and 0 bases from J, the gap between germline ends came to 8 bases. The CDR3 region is CASGGNSGANVLTF. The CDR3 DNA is TGTGCCAGCGGCGGGAACTCTGGGGCCAACGTCCTGACTTTC.

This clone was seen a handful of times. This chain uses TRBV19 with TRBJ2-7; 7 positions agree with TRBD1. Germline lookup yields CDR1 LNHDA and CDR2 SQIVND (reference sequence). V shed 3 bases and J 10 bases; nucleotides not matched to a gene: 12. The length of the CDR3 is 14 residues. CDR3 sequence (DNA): TGTGCCAGTAGTATCGGGGACAGCACCCAAAGCCAGTACTTC. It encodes CASSIGDSTQSQYF.

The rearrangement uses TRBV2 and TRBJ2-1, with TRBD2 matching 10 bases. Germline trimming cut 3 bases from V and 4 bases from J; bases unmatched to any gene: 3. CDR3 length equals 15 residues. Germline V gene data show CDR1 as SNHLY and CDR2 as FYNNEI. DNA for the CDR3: TGTGCCAGCAGTGATACTAGCGGGGTTTACAATGAGCAGTTCTTC. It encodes CASSDTSGVYNEQFF.